The present entry profiles one T cell receptor beta chain with its context. Clones were read by immunoSEQ multiplex PCR, and TCRdb kept only the in-frame ones, dropping some. The table shows over 150,000 clones, with 88% occurring only once. The data derive from a study of T cell responses to AZD1222 COVID-19 vaccine. The sequence was obtained from an adult who received the AZD1222 COVID-19 vaccine. The specimen comprised peripheral blood, sampled 28 days after the second AZD1222 dose.

The CDR3 DNA reads TGTGCCAGCGCGATCATGAACACTGAAGCTTTCTTT. Translation: CASAIMNTEAFF. The rearrangement uses TRBV7-9 and TRBJ1-1; D remains unclear. The V end lost 8 bases, the J end lost 0 bases, and 7 bases lay between the germline ends. This CDR3 has 12 amino acids. Germline assignment: CDR1 SEHNR and CDR2 FQNEAQ (reference sequence).